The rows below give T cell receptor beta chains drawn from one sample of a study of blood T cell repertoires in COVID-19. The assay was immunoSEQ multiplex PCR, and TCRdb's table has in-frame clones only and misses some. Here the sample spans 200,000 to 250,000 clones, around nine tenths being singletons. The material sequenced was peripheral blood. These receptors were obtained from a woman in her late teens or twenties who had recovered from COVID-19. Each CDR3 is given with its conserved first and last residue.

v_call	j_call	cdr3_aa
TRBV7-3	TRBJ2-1	CASSFIAGPNNEQFF
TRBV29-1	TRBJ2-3	CSVEEFSIF
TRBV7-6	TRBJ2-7	CASSLADAGTYEQYF
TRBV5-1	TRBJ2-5	CASSLGQGPETQYF
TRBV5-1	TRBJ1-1	CASSTDGGTEAFF
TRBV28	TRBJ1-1	CASTPRTGLTEAFF
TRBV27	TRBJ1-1	CASSHLTGAMNTEAFF
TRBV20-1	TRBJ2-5	CSASTSGPQETQYF
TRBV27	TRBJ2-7	CASSSTPGQRQYF
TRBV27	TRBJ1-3	CASSLSFQGPGNTIYF
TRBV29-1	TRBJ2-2	CSVLEDYNTGELFF
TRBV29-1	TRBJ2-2	CSVEGRESGELFF
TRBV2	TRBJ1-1	CASSEAPGGNLLAFF
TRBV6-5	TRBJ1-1	CASSPDTMNTEAFF
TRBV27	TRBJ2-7	CASSFGTGGREQYF
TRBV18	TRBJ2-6	CASSGFTGIRGANVLTF
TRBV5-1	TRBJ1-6	CASRQGNNSPLHF
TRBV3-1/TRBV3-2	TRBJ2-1	CASSQDDCGRAEFEQFF
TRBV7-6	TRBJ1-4	CASSLVPPSATNEKLFF
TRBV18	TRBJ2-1	CASSRLGKGNEQFF
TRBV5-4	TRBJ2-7	CASSPTGTSGEQYF
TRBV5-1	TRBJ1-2	CASSSRSGQGASGYTF
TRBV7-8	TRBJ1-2	CASSSRTGQLPLSNYGYTF
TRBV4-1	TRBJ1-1	CASSYAGTSNTEAFF
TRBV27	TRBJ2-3	CASRLGTSNTDTQYF
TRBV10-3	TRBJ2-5	CAISEGLAGPQETQYF
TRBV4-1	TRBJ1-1	CASSQPDRGRMNTEAFF
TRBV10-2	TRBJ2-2	CASKSQGTGELFF
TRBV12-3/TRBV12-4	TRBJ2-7	CASSSTDREMVYF
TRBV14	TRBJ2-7	CASSPWDRGPYEQYF
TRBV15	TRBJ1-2	CATSRQGADYGYTF
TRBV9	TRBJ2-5	CASSVASGLVETQYF
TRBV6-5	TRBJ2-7	CASSRLAEAYEQYF
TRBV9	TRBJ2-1	CASSVGGTSAHEQFF
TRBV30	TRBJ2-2	CAWTPRSGTSSPGELFF
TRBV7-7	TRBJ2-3	CASSLGTGATTDTQYF
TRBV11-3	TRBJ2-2	CASSSGYGELFF
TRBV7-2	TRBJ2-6	CASSSRGTSGANVLTF
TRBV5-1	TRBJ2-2	CASSLGVTSGSRAGELFF